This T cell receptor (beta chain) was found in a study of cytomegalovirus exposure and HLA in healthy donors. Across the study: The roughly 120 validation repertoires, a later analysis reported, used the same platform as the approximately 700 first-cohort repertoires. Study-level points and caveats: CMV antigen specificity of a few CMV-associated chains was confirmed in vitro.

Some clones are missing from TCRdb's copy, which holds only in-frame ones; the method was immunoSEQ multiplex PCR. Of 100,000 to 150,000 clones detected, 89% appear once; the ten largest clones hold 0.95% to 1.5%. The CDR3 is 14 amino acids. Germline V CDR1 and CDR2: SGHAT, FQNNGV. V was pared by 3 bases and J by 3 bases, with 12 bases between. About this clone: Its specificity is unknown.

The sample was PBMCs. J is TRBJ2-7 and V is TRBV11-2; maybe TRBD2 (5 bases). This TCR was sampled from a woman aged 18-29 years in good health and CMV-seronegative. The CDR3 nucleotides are TGTGCCAGCAGCTTTGGAGGCCCATACTACGAGCAGTACTTC. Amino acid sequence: CASSFGGPYYEQYF.